These 8 T cell receptor beta chains share one sample of origin, sequenced in a study of type 1 regulatory T cells. TCRdb re-derived calls from the reads in MiXCR, one entry per CDR3 protein. The data contain over 55,000 distinct CDR3 sequences, around 49% of them singletons. Their antigen targets remain unknown. The sequencing sample was made of cultured non-Tr1 T cells, either the whole culture or a sorted T cell fraction (not recorded which). Source of these receptors: a human donor in good health.

The CDR3 region has the DNA TGTGCCAGCAGTTCGTGGGGGACGTTGGGGGGTGGCACGCAGTATTTT. Translating gives CASSSWGTLGGGTQYF. The chain couples TRBV27 to TRBJ2-3; weak D call: TRBD2 (6 bases). Germline CDR1 MNHEY, CDR2 SMNVEV (reference sequence). The CDR3 has 16 residues. V lost 4 bases, J lost 9 bases, and 23 bases lay in between.

The chain is built from TRBV6-1 and TRBJ1-5, with 9 bases identical to TRBD1. The trim removed 8 bases at V and 7 bases at J, leaving 21 bases unmatched. Germline V gene data show CDR1 as MNHNS and CDR2 as SASEGT. The CDR3 covers 18 residues. DNA for the CDR3: TGTGCCAGCCAAGCCGATCATTCGGGACAGGGACTCTGGCAGCCCCAGCATTTT. Amino acids: CASQADHSGQGLWQPQHF.

There are a few counts of this clonotype. The chain uses TRBV7-2 and TRBJ1-1, with TRBD1 matching over 11 bases. Per germline, CDR1 SGHTA and CDR2 FQGNSA. The CDR3 length is 16 residues. V shed 3 bases, J shed 1 base, and the junction held 4 bases outside the gene matches. In DNA form, the CDR3 reads TGTGCCAGCAGCTTGGGACAGGGGGTTGGGAACACTGAAGCTTTCTTT. Translation gives CASSLGQGVGNTEAFF.

This clonotype was seen more than once but under ten times. V and J are TRBV5-1 and TRBJ1-2; no definite D call. The germline gives CDR1 SGHRS, CDR2 YFSETQ. V dropped 0 bases and J dropped 3 bases, with 12 bases sitting between them. CDR3 length: 15 residues. The CDR3 region is CASSLEGSSYYGYTF. The CDR3 DNA sequence: TGCGCCAGCAGCTTGGAGGGAAGCAGCTACTATGGCTACACCTTC.

This clonotype has ten or more counts. The rearrangement links TRBV20-1 to TRBJ2-1; a possible D gene is TRBD2 (7 bases). Germline values: CDR1 DFQATT, CDR2 SNEGSKA (reference sequence). This CDR3 is built from 13 residues. V lost 0 bases and J 12 bases, leaving 15 bases between the germline ends. In DNA form, the CDR3 reads TGCAGTGCTAGAGATCGTGGGGGGGCAGGGCAGTTCTTC. Encoded protein: CSARDRGGAGQFF.

This rearrangement joins TRBV5-4 to TRBJ2-1, with 10 bases aligning to TRBD1. The CDR3 totals 15 residues. With V trimmed by 5 bases and J by 6 bases, 8 bases remained unmatched. Germline CDR1 reads SGHNT; CDR2 reads YYREEE (reference sequence). The CDR3 coding sequence is TGTGCCAGCAGTTCGACAGGGGGCGGGGGCAATGAGCAGTTCTTC. Translating gives CASSSTGGGGNEQFF.

The sample holds many counts of this clonotype. The genes are TRBV27 and TRBJ2-3; weak D call: TRBD2 (6 bases). Trimming took 3 bases from V and 3 from J, leaving 13 bases between them. Germline lookup yields CDR1 MNHEY and CDR2 SMNVEV (reference sequence). The CDR3 spans 15 residues. The chain's CDR3 is CASSFSAGWTDTQYF. The CDR3 DNA is TGTGCCAGCAGTTTTTCAGCGGGTTGGACAGATACGCAGTATTTT.

This chain joins TRBV4-2 and TRBJ1-1, with D unclear. Germline V CDR1 and CDR2: LGHNA, YNFKEQ. Trimming stripped 0 bases from V and 3 bases from J, with 11 bases between. The CDR3 is 15 amino acids. Written as DNA, the CDR3 is TGTGCCAGCAGCCAAGAGCAGGTATACTACACTGAAGCTTTCTTT. This encodes CASSQEQVYYTEAFF.